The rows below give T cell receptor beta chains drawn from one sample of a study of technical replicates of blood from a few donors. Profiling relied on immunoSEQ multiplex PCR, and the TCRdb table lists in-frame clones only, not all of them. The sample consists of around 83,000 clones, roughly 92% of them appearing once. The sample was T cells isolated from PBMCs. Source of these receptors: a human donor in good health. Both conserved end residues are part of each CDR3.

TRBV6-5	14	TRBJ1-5	CASSGQGVNQPQHF
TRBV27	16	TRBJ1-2	CASSSPPLGGHLGYTF
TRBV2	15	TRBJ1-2	CASSEGGQGIYGYTF
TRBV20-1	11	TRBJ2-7	CSVTGPKEQYF
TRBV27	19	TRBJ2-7	CASSFRSLTPTSGLNEQYF
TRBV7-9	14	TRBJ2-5	CASSDKREAATQYF
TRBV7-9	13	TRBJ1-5	CASSGQGDQPQHF
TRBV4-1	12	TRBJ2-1	CASSQVINEQFF
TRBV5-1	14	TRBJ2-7	CASRDRGKFYEQYF
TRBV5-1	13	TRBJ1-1	CASSLGVNTEAFF
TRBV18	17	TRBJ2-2	CASSETTGSRNTGELFF
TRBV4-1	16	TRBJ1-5	CASSQGQGASNQPQHF
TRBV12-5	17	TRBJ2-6	CASGFPGLVSGANVLTF
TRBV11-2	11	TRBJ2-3	CASSPGDTQYF
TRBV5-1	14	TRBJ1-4	CASSLGQADEKLFF
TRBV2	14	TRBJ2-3	CATISGVVTDTQYF
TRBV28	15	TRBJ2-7	CASSQSRGRSYEQYF
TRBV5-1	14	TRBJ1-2	CASSTAGKGYGYTF
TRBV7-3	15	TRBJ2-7	CASSLSPGMSYEQYF
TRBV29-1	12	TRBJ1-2	CSVEDIYYGYTF
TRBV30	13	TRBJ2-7	CALDQGLLYEQYF
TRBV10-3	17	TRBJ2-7	CAISGPGGQGAGYEQYF
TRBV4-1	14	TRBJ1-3	CASSQTLGGNTIYF
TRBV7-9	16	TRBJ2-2	CASSLSKGRNTGELFF
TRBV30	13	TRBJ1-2	CAIEPSYGYGYTF
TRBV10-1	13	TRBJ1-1	CASSSGLNTEAFF
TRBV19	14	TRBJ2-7	CASSSIGQGYEQYF
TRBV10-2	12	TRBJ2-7	CAILAENYEQYF
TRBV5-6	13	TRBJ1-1	CASSKDINTEAFF
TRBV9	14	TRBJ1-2	CASSIQGSNYGYTF
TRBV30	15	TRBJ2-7	CAWSGGGKTSYEQYF
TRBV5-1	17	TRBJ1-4	CASSLGRGEMTYEKLFF
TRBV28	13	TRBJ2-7	CASVAGTIYEQYF
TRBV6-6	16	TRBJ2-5	CASSYYPTSGRGIQYF
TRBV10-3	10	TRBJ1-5	CAIIEQPQHF
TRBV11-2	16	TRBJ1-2	CASSLDPGGLNYGYTF
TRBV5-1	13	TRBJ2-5	CASSLSAEETQYF
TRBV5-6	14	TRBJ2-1	CASSLVLAVNEQFF
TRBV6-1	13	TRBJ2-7	CASRSTGTYEQYF
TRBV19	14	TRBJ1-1	CASSLATTGLEAFF
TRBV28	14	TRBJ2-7	CASSYGLAAYEQYF
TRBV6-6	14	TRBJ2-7	CASREQSSGDEQYF
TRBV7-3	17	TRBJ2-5	CASSLREICKPPETQYF
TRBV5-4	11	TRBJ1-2	CASSRGYGYTF
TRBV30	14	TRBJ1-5	CAWNRDNPNQPQHF
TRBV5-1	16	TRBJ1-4	CASSLSPTSGDEKLFF